The TCR beta chain under discussion was sequenced for a study of cytomegalovirus exposure and HLA in healthy donors. As regards this clone: The antigen remains unidentified.

The PCR had 60 Vbeta and 13 Jbeta primers. Sequenced by immunoSEQ multiplex PCR; TCRdb stores in-frame clones only, minus some. The sample carries around 160,000 clones, approximately 75% recorded once. Notes on the study in general: Sequence variants that were highly shared formed a cluster that was likely a sequencing artifact. About 87% or about 30% of the time was how often most TCR beta V segments were productive, according to an earlier analysis.

The specimen sequenced was PBMCs. The clonotype comes from a man in his forties or fifties in good health and CMV-seropositive.

CDR3 region: CASSSNYGYTF. The CDR3 DNA reads TGTGCCAGCAGCTCGAACTATGGCTACACCTTC. The chain carries TRBV5-6 and TRBJ1-2; D gene ambiguous. Germline CDR1 is SGHDT and CDR2 is YYEEEE. The germline V and J ends were trimmed by 3 bases and 2 bases, with 2 bases remaining between them. The CDR3 is 11 residues long.